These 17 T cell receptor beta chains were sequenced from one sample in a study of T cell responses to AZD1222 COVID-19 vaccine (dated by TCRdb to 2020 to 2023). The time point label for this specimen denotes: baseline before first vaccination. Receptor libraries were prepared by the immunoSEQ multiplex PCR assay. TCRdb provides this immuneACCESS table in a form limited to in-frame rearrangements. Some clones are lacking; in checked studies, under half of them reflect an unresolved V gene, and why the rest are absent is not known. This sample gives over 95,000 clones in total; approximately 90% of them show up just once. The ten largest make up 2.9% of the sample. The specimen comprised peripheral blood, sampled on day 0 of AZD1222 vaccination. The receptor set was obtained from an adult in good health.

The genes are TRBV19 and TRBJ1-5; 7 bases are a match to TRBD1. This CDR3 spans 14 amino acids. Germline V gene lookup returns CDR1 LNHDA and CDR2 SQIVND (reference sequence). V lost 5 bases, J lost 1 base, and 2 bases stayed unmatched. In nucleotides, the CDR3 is TGTGCCAGTAGTGTACAGGGGAGCAATCAGCCCCAGCATTTT. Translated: CASSVQGSNQPQHF. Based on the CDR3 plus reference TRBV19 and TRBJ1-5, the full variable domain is DGGITQSPKYLFRKEGQNVTLSCEQNLNHDAMYWYRQDPGQGLRLIYYSQIVNDFQKGDIAEGYSVSREKKESFPLTVTSAQKNPTAFYLCASSVQGSNQPQHFGDGTRLSIL.

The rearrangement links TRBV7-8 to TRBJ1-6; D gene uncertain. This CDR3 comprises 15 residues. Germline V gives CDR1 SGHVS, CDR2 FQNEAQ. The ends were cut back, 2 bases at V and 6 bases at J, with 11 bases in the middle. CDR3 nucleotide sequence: TGTGCCAGCAGCTTATCGGAATTGGGTAATTCACCCCTCCACTTT. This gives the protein CASSLSELGNSPLHF.

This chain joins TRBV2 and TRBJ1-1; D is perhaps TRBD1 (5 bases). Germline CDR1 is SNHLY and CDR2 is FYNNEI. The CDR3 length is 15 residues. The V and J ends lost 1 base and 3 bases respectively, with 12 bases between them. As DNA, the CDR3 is TGTGCCAGCAGTGAAGACGACGGACATGACACTGAAGCTTTCTTT. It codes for CASSEDDGHDTEAFF.

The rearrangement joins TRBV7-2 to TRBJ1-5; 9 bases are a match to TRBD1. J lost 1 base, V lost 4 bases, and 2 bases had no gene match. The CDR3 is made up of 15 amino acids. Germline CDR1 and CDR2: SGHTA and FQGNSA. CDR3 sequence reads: CASSSGQGSNQPQHF. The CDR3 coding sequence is TGTGCCAGCAGCTCGGGACAGGGAAGCAATCAGCCCCAGCATTTT.

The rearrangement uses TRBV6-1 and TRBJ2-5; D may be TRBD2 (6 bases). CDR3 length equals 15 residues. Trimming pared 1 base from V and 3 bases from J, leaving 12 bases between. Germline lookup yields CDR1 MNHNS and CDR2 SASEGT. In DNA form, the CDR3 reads TGTGCCAGCAGTGAAGAAGGGAGGAACAAAGAGACCCAGTACTTC. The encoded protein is CASSEEGRNKETQYF.

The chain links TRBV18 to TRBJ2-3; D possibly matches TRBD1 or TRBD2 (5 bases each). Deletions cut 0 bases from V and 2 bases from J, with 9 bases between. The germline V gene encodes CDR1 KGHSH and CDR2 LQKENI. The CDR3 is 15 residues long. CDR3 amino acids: CASSPPGTSTDTQYF. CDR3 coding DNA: TGTGCCAGCTCACCACCGGGGACCTCCACAGATACGCAGTATTTT.

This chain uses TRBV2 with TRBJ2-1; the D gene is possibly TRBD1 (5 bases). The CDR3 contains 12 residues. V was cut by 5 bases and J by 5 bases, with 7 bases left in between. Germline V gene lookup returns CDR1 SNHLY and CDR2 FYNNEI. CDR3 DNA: TGTGCCAGCAGTCGACAGAACAATGAGCAGTTCTTC. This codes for CASSRQNNEQFF.

The CDR3 region is CATSTRQVRSGNTIYF. In DNA, the CDR3 is TGTGCCACCAGCACCCGACAGGTACGCTCTGGAAACACCATATATTTT. The gene calls are TRBV15 and TRBJ1-3, with D maybe TRBD1 (6 bases). CDR1 is LNHNV and CDR2 is YYDKDF in the germline V gene (reference sequence). The CDR3 runs to 16 residues. With 4 bases removed from V and 0 bases from J, the gap between germline ends came to 13 bases.

The CDR3 DNA sequence: TGTGCCAGCAGGGAACAGGGGGCATCCTATAATTCACCCCTCCACTTT. Translation: CASREQGASYNSPLHF. This chain uses TRBV6-1 with TRBJ1-6, with 9 bases lining up with TRBD1. The germline gives CDR1 MNHNS, CDR2 SASEGT. CDR3 size: 16 residues. V was clipped by 6 bases and J by 1 base; unmatched bases: 4.

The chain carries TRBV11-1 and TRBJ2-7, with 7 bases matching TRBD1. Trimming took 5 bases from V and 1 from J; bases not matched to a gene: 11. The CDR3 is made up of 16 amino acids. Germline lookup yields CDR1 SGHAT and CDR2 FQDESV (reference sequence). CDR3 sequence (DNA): TGTGCCAGCAGCGCCCCGGGACAGCACACGTCCTACGAGCAGTACTTC. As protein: CASSAPGQHTSYEQYF.

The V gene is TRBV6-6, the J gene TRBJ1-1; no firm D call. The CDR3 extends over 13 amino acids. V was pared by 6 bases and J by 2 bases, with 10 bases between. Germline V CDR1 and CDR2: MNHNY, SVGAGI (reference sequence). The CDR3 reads CASSKRENTEAFF. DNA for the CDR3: TGTGCCAGCAGCAAGAGGGAAAACACTGAAGCTTTCTTT.

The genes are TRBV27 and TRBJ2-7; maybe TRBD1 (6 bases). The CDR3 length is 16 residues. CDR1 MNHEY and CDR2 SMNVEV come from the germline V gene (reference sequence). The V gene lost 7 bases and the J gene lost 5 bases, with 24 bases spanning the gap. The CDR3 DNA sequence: TGTGCCAGCAAGGGTTACTTCTATAACAGGGATGACGAGCAGTACTTC. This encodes CASKGYFYNRDDEQYF.

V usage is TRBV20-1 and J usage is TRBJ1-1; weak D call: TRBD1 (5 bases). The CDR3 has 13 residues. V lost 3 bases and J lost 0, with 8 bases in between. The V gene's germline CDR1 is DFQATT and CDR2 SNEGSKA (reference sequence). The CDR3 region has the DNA TGCAGTGCTAGTCGGGGGATGAACACTGAAGCTTTCTTT. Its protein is CSASRGMNTEAFF.

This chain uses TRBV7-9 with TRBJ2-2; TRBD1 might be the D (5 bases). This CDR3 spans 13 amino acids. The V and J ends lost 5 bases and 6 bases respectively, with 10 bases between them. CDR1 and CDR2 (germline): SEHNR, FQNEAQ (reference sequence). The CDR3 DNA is TGTGCCAGCAGCCATTTAGGGGCCGGGGAGCTGTTTTTT. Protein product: CASSHLGAGELFF. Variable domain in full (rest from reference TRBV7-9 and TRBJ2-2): DTGVSQNPRHKITKRGQNVTFRCDPISEHNRLYWYRQTLGQGPEFLTYFQNEAQLEKSRLLSDRFSAERPKGSFSTLEIQRTEQGDSAMYLCASSHLGAGELFFGEGSRLTVL.

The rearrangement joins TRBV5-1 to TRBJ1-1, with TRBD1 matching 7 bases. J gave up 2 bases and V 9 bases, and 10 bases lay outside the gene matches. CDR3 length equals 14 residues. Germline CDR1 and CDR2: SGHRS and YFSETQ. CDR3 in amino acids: CATKTNRGNTEAFF. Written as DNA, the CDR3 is TGCGCCACGAAAACCAACAGGGGAAACACTGAAGCTTTCTTT.

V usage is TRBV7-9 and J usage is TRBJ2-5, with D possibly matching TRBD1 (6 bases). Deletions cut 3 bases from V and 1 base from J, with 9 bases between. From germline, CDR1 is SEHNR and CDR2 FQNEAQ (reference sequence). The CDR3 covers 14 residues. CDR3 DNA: TGTGCCAGCAGCTTTGACAGGCTCCAAGAGACCCAGTACTTC. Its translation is CASSFDRLQETQYF.

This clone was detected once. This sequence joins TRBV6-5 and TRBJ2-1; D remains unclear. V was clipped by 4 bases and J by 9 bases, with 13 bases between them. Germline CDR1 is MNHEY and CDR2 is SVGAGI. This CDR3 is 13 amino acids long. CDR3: CASSSSPGSEQFF. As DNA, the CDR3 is TGTGCCAGCAGTTCCAGTCCTGGCAGTGAGCAGTTCTTC.